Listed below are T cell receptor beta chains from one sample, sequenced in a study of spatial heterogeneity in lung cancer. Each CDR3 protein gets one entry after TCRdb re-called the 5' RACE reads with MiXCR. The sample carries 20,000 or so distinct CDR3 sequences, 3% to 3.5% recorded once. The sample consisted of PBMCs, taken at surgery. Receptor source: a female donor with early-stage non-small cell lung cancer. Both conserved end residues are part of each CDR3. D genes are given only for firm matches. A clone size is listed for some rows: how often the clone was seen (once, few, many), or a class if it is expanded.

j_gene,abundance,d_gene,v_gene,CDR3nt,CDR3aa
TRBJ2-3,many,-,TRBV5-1,TGCGCCAGCAGCTTGGGGATGAGCCACACCACAGATACGCAGTATTTT,CASSLGMSHTTDTQYF
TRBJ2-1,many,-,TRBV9,TGTGCCAGCAGCTCCCGGGGGAGTGGCTACAATGAGCAGTTCTTC,CASSSRGSGYNEQFF
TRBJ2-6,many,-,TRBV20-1,TGCAGTGCTAGAGATTCGGGGGACGGGGTCTCCGGGGCCAACGTCCTGACTTTC,CSARDSGDGVSGANVLTF
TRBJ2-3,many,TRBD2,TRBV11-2,TGTGCCAGCAGCTTATCCTTGGCGGGAGGGCATCGAGATACGCAGTATTTT,CASSLSLAGGHRDTQYF
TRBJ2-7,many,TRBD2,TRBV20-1,TGCAGTGCTAATCCCTTAACCTCAACTAGCGGGAGGACGTTTTCCCACGAGCAGTACTTC,CSANPLTSTSGRTFSHEQYF
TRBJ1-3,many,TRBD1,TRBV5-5,TGTGCCAGCAGTCTTGACAGGGGAGCTGGAAACACCATATATTTT,CASSLDRGAGNTIYF
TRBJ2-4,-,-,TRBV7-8,TGTGCCAGCAGCAACCGGGACATAGTAATAGCCAAAAACATTCAGTACTTC,CASSNRDIVIAKNIQYF
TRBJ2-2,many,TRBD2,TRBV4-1,TGCGCCAGCAGCCAGAGGGCTAGCGGGAGCTATCGGACCGGGGAGCTGTTTTTT,CASSQRASGSYRTGELFF
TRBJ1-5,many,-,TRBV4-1,TGCGCCAGCAGCCCAAGTGCACAGCTAGCACAGCCCCAGCATTTT,CASSPSAQLAQPQHF
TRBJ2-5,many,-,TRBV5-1,TGCGCCAGCAGCTTGTCTGCGTCTAGCGAGGAGACCCAGTACTTC,CASSLSASSEETQYF
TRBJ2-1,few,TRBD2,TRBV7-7,TGTGCCAGCAGCGTCGGATTAGCGGGTGAGCAGTTCTTC,CASSVGLAGEQFF
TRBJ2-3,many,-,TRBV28,TGTGCCAGCAGTTTTTCAGATACGCAGTATTTT,CASSFSDTQYF
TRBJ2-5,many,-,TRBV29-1,TGCAGCGTTGGACTCGGAGACCAAGAGACCCAGTACTTC,CSVGLGDQETQYF
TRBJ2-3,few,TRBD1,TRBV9,TGTGCCAGCAGCGAAGACAGGGTGACAGATACGCAGTATTTT,CASSEDRVTDTQYF
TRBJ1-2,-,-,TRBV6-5,TGTGCCAGCAGTTTTCGAGGAGAAGGCTATGGCTACACCTTC,CASSFRGEGYGYTF
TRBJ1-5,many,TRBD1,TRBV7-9,TGTGCCAGCAGCCAGAGCGACAGGGAAAATCAGCCCCAGCATTTT,CASSQSDRENQPQHF
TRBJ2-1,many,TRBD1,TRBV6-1,TGTGCCAGCAGCTTCCGACAGGGACGGGACAATGAGCAGTTCTTC,CASSFRQGRDNEQFF
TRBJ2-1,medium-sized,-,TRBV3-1,TGTGCCAGCAGCCAAGATATAGCGGACTCCTACAATGAGCAGTTCTTC,CASSQDIADSYNEQFF
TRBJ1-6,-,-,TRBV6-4,TGTGCCAGCAGTGAGAGGGCAACTCGTTATAATTCACCCCTCCACTTT,CASSERATRYNSPLHF
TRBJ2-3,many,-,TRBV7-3,TGTGCCAGCACCCCCGGGGGACCACCGACAGATACGCAGTATTTT,CASTPGGPPTDTQYF
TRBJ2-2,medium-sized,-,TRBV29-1,TGCAGCGCCGCTGCCCAGGCCAACACCGGGGAGCTGTTTTTT,CSAAAQANTGELFF
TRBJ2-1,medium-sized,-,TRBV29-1,TGCAGCGTTCTCGTTCTGGGTTACGAGCAGTTCTTC,CSVLVLGYEQFF
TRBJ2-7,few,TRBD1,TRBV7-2,TGTGCCAGCAGCTTAGTACGTCAGGGGGCCTACGAGCAGTACTTC,CASSLVRQGAYEQYF
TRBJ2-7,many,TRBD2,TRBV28,TGTGCCAGCAGTTTGACGCCTAGCGGGGGGTACGAGCAGTACTTC,CASSLTPSGGYEQYF
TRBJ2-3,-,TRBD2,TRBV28,TGTGCCAGCGGACAACTAGCGGGAGGGCGAGATACGCAGTATTTT,CASGQLAGGRDTQYF
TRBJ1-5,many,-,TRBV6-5,TGTGCCAGCAGTTACCAGCAGAATCAGCCCCAGCATTTT,CASSYQQNQPQHF
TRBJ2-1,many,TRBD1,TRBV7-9,TGTGCCAGCAGCTTAGCGCTAGGGACAGACGAGCAGTTCTTC,CASSLALGTDEQFF
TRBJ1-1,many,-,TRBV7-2,TGTGCCAGCAGCTCTCAAAGTATCACTGAAGCTTTCTTT,CASSSQSITEAFF
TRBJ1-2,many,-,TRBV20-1,TGCAGTGCTTTCATCCCAGGGAACTATGGCTACACCTTC,CSAFIPGNYGYTF
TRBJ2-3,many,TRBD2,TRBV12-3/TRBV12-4,TGTGCCAGCGCTCCGACTAGCGGGAACACAGATACGCAGTATTTT,CASAPTSGNTDTQYF
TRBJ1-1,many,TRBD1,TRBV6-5,TGTGCCAGCAGTTACCAGGGGGCGCCTACTGAAGCTTTCTTT,CASSYQGAPTEAFF
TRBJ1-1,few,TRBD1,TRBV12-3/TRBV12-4,TGTGCCAGCAGTATAGGGGGCTTGGCCACTGAAGCTTTCTTT,CASSIGGLATEAFF